These T cell receptor beta chains were read from a single sample in a study of shared clonotypes between healthy human individuals. Profiled with immunoSEQ multiplex PCR; TCRdb holds only in-frame clones, not every one. Of 2 million to 3 million clones listed, roughly nine tenths are singletons. Sequenced sample: naive CD4+ T cells sorted from blood. The receptors stem from a man in his late teens or twenties in good health. Both conserved end residues are part of each CDR3.

CDR3,J,V
CASSLEGRATEAFF,TRBJ1-1,TRBV5-1
CAWGLFSGTDNSPLHF,TRBJ1-6,TRBV30
CASTTTPGQGFHEQYF,TRBJ2-7,TRBV19
CAIRRDSLQETQYF,TRBJ2-5,TRBV10-3
CASSENVAATDTQYF,TRBJ2-3,TRBV6-1
CASSLWTVTTNEKLFF,TRBJ1-4,TRBV7-2
CASGWSYNSPLHF,TRBJ1-6,TRBV30
CASSLLGSNNSPLHF,TRBJ1-6,TRBV5-4
CASSESKAGTTDTQYF,TRBJ2-3,TRBV10-1
CASSLAGGAGDTQYF,TRBJ2-3,TRBV5-4
CASSQGQGHGYTF,TRBJ1-2,TRBV6-5
CASSLVGGIGETQYF,TRBJ2-5,TRBV7-9
CASSITKEKHYGYTF,TRBJ1-2,TRBV21-1
CASSAGGVRNEQFF,TRBJ2-1,TRBV7-3
CASRDHSQETQYF,TRBJ2-5,TRBV6-5
CASSRTSGTYEQYF,TRBJ2-7,TRBV7-9
CASSTPPGTSGANVLTF,TRBJ2-6,TRBV19
CASSWGKQGISEQYF,TRBJ2-7,TRBV5-1
CASSPRGQITGELFF,TRBJ2-2,TRBV19
CASSQGTYGYTF,TRBJ1-2,TRBV5-6
CASSLAGSAGQPQHF,TRBJ1-5,TRBV7-2
CASSLDLGGYEKLFF,TRBJ1-4,TRBV7-2
CASSRGQTNTEAFF,TRBJ1-1,TRBV5-4
CASSEWWGTDTQYF,TRBJ2-3,TRBV6-4
CASSIVRRGQGRLYGYTF,TRBJ1-2,TRBV19
CASSMHRDSYNEQFF,TRBJ2-1,TRBV19
CASSEGQGNTGELFF,TRBJ2-2,TRBV7-2
CASSLGAAGGRTGELFF,TRBJ2-2,TRBV11-2
CASISQNYGYTF,TRBJ1-2,TRBV6-5
CASSVDRGAGTEAFF,TRBJ1-1,TRBV5-8
CASSRDSNNQPQHF,TRBJ1-5,TRBV18
CASSGTSYNEQFF,TRBJ2-1,TRBV9
CASSLVVTSGGYTF,TRBJ1-2,TRBV7-9